This is a list of T cell receptor beta chains from one sample in a study of long-term antiretroviral therapy in people with HIV. TCRdb's table, derived via immunoSEQ multiplex PCR, lists solely in-frame clones and lacks some. This sample carries about 13,000 clones, about 80% of them seen once, and the ten largest clones take around 13%. The sample here was unsorted PBMCs, taken 3.2 years before starting antiretroviral therapy. The receptors come from a man aged 35-49 years with HIV. Both conserved end residues are part of each CDR3. The D gene is left open where the match is weak. A row's size may be missing; if present it is once, few, many or a size class.

V	D	J	size	CDR3	DNA
TRBV6-1	TRBD1	TRBJ1-5	NA	CASSGTGDVQHF	TGTGCCAGCAGCGGGACAGGGGACGTCCAGCATTTT
TRBV11-3	NA	TRBJ2-1	NA	CASSLLGGRTYNEQFF	TGTGCCAGCAGCTTATTAGGGGGACGTACCTACAATGAGCAGTTCTTC
TRBV10-1	NA	TRBJ2-1	NA	CASSDPDLVGDEQFF	TGCGCCAGCAGTGACCCGGACCTTGTGGGGGATGAGCAGTTCTTC
TRBV7-9	NA	TRBJ1-2	NA	CASSPQAVLVYGYTF	TGTGCCAGCAGCCCTCAAGCCGTCCTGGTCTATGGCTACACCTTC
TRBV7-6	TRBD1	TRBJ1-1	NA	CASSATGTGMVNTEAFF	TGTGCCAGCAGCGCAACCGGGACAGGGATGGTGAACACTGAAGCTTTCTTT
TRBV7-9	TRBD1	TRBJ2-1	NA	CASSSPGQGGNEQFF	TGTGCCAGCAGCTCCCCGGGACAGGGAGGCAATGAGCAGTTCTTC
TRBV18	TRBD1	TRBJ2-7	NA	CASSPFGQGDHEQYF	TGTGCCAGCTCACCATTCGGACAGGGAGATCACGAGCAGTACTTC
TRBV6-1	NA	TRBJ1-5	NA	CASSAIGYGGAGQPQHF	TGTGCCAGCAGTGCCATTGGTTATGGGGGCGCAGGTCAGCCCCAGCATTTT
TRBV6-1	NA	TRBJ1-1	once	CASSESYAAFF	TGTGCCAGCAGTGAATCATATGCAGCTTTCTTT
TRBV2	TRBD2	TRBJ2-3	NA	CATPPAGITDTQYF	TGTGCCACCCCACCAGCGGGGATCACAGATACGCAGTATTTT
TRBV6-5	NA	TRBJ1-4	NA	CASSYSGGGGEKLFF	TGTGCCAGCAGTTACTCTGGGGGGGGAGGTGAAAAACTGTTTTTT
TRBV5-4	TRBD1	TRBJ2-7	once	CASSSIKTGTYEQYF	TGTGCCAGCAGCTCCATAAAGACAGGGACGTACGAGCAGTACTTC
TRBV7-8	TRBD2	TRBJ2-2	NA	CASITLFSGQNTGELFF	TGTGCCAGCATCACCCTCTTTAGCGGGCAGAACACCGGGGAGCTGTTTTTT
TRBV4-2	NA	TRBJ2-7	NA	CASSQDRTAAYEQYF	TGTGCCAGCAGCCAAGACCGGACGGCAGCCTACGAGCAGTACTTC
TRBV2	TRBD2	TRBJ2-3	NA	CASTRTPSGETDTQYF	TGTGCCAGCACCCGAACCCCTAGCGGGGAGACAGATACGCAGTATTTT
TRBV28	TRBD1	TRBJ2-6	NA	CASSSPWTGWQSGANVLTF	TGTGCCAGCAGTTCCCCGTGGACAGGATGGCAATCTGGGGCCAACGTCCTGACTTTC
TRBV2	NA	TRBJ2-1	NA	CASTERIREQFF	TGTGCCAGCACCGAGAGAATCCGGGAGCAGTTCTTC
TRBV6-1	TRBD2	TRBJ2-1	NA	CASSKGAGGPNEQFF	TGTGCCAGCAGTAAAGGCGCGGGGGGACCAAATGAGCAGTTCTTC
TRBV7-9	NA	TRBJ1-4	few	CASSLSGEKLFF	TGTGCCAGCAGCTTATCGGGTGAAAAACTGTTTTTT
TRBV6-5	NA	TRBJ1-1	NA	CASGVTGGGTEAFF	TGTGCCAGTGGAGTCACTGGGGGCGGGACTGAAGCTTTCTTT
TRBV6-1	NA	TRBJ1-5	NA	CASSDGGQQPQHF	TGTGCCAGCAGTGACGGGGGGCAACAGCCCCAGCATTTT
TRBV29-1	NA	TRBJ2-2	NA	CSVWTAVTGELFF	TGCAGCGTGTGGACAGCCGTCACCGGGGAGCTGTTTTTT
TRBV4-1	TRBD1	TRBJ2-1	NA	CASSQPGQGANEQFF	TGCGCCAGCAGCCAACCGGGACAGGGGGCAAATGAGCAGTTCTTC
TRBV6-1	NA	TRBJ2-7	once	CASTNGQGPYEQYF	TGTGCCAGCACTAACGGGCAGGGACCCTACGAGCAGTACTTC
TRBV19	TRBD1	TRBJ1-2	NA	CASRIYQQGMNYGYTF	TGTGCCAGTAGGATTTACCAACAGGGGATGAACTATGGCTACACCTTC
TRBV10-3	NA	TRBJ2-2	NA	CASHRETGELFF	TGTGCCAGCCACAGGGAAACCGGGGAGCTGTTTTTT
TRBV11-3	NA	TRBJ2-1	once	CASSPPAAGAEQFF	TGTGCCAGCAGCCCTCCGGCGGCGGGGGCTGAGCAGTTCTTC
TRBV18	NA	TRBJ2-7	NA	CASSPQGGTYEQYF	TGTGCCAGCTCACCGCAGGGGGGGACCTACGAGCAGTACTTC
TRBV18	NA	TRBJ1-1	NA	CASSPLGGSATEAFF	TGTGCCAGCTCACCGTTGGGGGGGAGCGCCACTGAAGCTTTCTTT
TRBV12-5	NA	TRBJ2-7	NA	CASGLVGSTRQYF	TGTGCTAGTGGTTTGGTAGGCAGTACGCGACAGTACTTC
TRBV4-1	TRBD1	TRBJ2-5	NA	CASSQDDRGPMETQYF	TGCGCCAGCAGCCAAGACGATAGGGGGCCAATGGAGACCCAGTACTTC
TRBV5-1	TRBD1	TRBJ1-1	NA	CASSLGGLGQALNTEAFF	TGCGCCAGCAGCTTGGGTGGGTTGGGACAGGCCTTGAACACTGAAGCTTTCTTT
TRBV5-4	NA	TRBJ2-2	NA	CASSPPTDGELFF	TGTGCCAGCAGCCCCCCGACTGACGGGGAGCTGTTTTTT
TRBV5-1	TRBD1	TRBJ2-2	few	CASSTGTGSGELFF	TGCGCCAGCAGCACCGGGACAGGGAGCGGGGAGCTGTTTTTT
TRBV5-1	NA	TRBJ2-1	NA	CASSLVGGSVHSYNEQFF	TGCGCCAGCAGCTTGGTGGGGGGCTCGGTTCATTCCTACAATGAGCAGTTCTTC
TRBV2	TRBD1	TRBJ1-4	NA	CASSEALPAGGNEKLFF	TGTGCCAGCAGTGAAGCGCTTCCGGCAGGGGGAAATGAAAAACTGTTTTTT
TRBV7-8	NA	TRBJ2-5	NA	CASSSGEAQETQYF	TGTGCCAGCAGCTCCGGGGAGGCACAAGAGACCCAGTACTTC
TRBV19	TRBD1	TRBJ1-2	NA	CASSIRDRGLKGDYGYTF	TGTGCCAGTAGTATCCGGGACAGGGGGCTGAAGGGGGACTATGGCTACACCTTC
TRBV7-9	TRBD2	TRBJ2-3	NA	CASSPRTLAGTSDTQYF	TGTGCCAGCAGCCCCCGGACCCTAGCGGGGACGTCAGATACGCAGTATTTT
TRBV7-9	TRBD2	TRBJ2-5	NA	CASRPHASGQETQYF	TGTGCCAGCAGGCCCCACGCTAGCGGCCAAGAGACCCAGTACTTC
TRBV11-2	NA	TRBJ1-2	few	CASSLDRLGYTF	TGTGCCAGCAGCTTGGATCGCTTGGGCTACACCTTC
TRBV6-1	NA	TRBJ2-1	NA	CASSSHTYNEQFF	TGTGCCAGCAGTTCACACACCTACAATGAGCAGTTCTTC
TRBV19	NA	TRBJ1-4	NA	CASSRRGAEEKLFF	TGTGCCAGTAGTAGGCGGGGGGCGGAGGAAAAACTGTTTTTT
TRBV19	NA	TRBJ2-7	NA	CASSMGRTSYDEQYF	TGTGCCAGTAGTATGGGTCGCACCAGCTACGACGAGCAGTACTTC
TRBV7-8	NA	TRBJ2-7	NA	CASSSGPNLYEQYF	TGTGCCAGCAGCTCGGGACCCAACCTCTACGAGCAGTACTTC
TRBV27	TRBD1	TRBJ2-1	NA	CASSLSIGTVYNEQFF	TGTGCCAGCAGTTTATCGATCGGGACAGTATACAATGAGCAGTTCTTC
TRBV30	NA	TRBJ2-1	NA	CAWSLAYNEQFF	TGTGCCTGGAGTCTAGCCTACAATGAGCAGTTCTTC
TRBV19	NA	TRBJ1-4	NA	CASSPRGANEKLFF	TGTGCCAGTAGTCCTCGGGGGGCTAATGAAAAACTGTTTTTT
TRBV7-9	TRBD2	TRBJ2-7	NA	CASNPPSGIMYEQYF	TGTGCCAGCAACCCCCCAAGCGGGATCATGTACGAGCAGTACTTC
TRBV19	NA	TRBJ1-2	few	CASSRDGQYGYTF	TGTGCCAGTAGCCGTGACGGCCAGTATGGCTACACCTTC
TRBV30	NA	TRBJ1-1	NA	CAFYRTDNTEAFF	TGTGCCTTCTACCGGACGGACAACACTGAAGCTTTCTTT
TRBV9	TRBD1	TRBJ2-7	NA	CASSEGDSSSYEQYF	TGTGCCAGCAGCGAAGGGGACAGCAGCTCCTACGAGCAGTACTTC
TRBV5-4	TRBD2	TRBJ2-7	NA	CASSPEGGGISYEQYF	TGTGCCAGCAGCCCCGAGGGCGGGGGTATATCCTACGAGCAGTACTTC
TRBV19	NA	TRBJ1-2	once	CASGQAYYGYTF	TGTGCCAGCGGCCAGGCGTACTATGGCTACACCTTC
TRBV5-6	NA	TRBJ2-1	NA	CALSYWAGSGFNEQFF	TGTGCCCTCTCCTATTGGGCAGGGTCAGGGTTCAATGAGCAGTTCTTC
TRBV10-3	NA	TRBJ1-2	NA	CAISETGSLGNGYTF	TGTGCCATCAGTGAGACGGGATCCCTGGGAAATGGCTACACCTTC
TRBV2	NA	TRBJ1-5	NA	CASNQGGGSNQPQHF	TGTGCCAGCAACCAGGGAGGAGGTAGCAATCAGCCCCAGCATTTT
TRBV9	TRBD1	TRBJ1-2	NA	CASSVEGQGNYGYTF	TGTGCCAGCAGCGTAGAGGGACAGGGAAACTATGGCTACACCTTC
TRBV5-6	NA	TRBJ1-6	medium-sized	CASSLYPADLNSPLHF	TGTGCCAGCAGCTTGTATCCGGCAGACCTTAATTCACCCCTCCACTTT
TRBV9	NA	TRBJ2-7	NA	CASSVVPTGEYEQYF	TGTGCCAGCAGCGTAGTCCCTACGGGAGAGTACGAGCAGTACTTC